These 5 T cell receptor beta chains were all obtained from the same sample, sequenced in a study of technical replicates of blood from several donors (TCRdb year 2017). To prepare the library, the immunoSEQ multiplex PCR assay was applied. TCRdb carries this immuneACCESS record with in-frame sequences only. Its versions omit some clonotypes, under half of them owing to an unresolved V gene in the studies checked, with the rest unexplained. Present in this sample are 35,000 to 50,000 clones, about 96% of which were seen just once. In total, the top ten clones hold roughly 0.35% of the sample. The source material was T cells isolated from PBMCs. The receptors here all came from a human donor in good health.

J is TRBJ2-2 and V is TRBV30; TRBD2 is a possible D gene (6 bases). V was trimmed by 5 bases and J by 5 bases, leaving 15 bases between them. This CDR3 spans 14 amino acids. Looked up from germline, CDR1 is GTSNPN and CDR2 is SVGIG (reference sequence). In DNA form, the CDR3 reads TGTGCCTGGGAAAGGCAGGGAGGTACCGGGGAGCTGTTTTTT. Its protein product is CAWERQGGTGELFF.

This chain connects TRBV27 to TRBJ2-7; D remains ambiguous. V dropped 2 bases and J dropped 6 bases, with 11 bases sitting between them. The CDR3 has 13 amino acids. The germline gives CDR1 MNHEY, CDR2 SMNVEV (reference sequence). The CDR3 spells CASSLGSSGEQYF. CDR3 sequence (DNA): TGTGCCAGCAGTTTAGGCAGCTCAGGCGAGCAGTACTTC.

The chain carries TRBV6-5 and TRBJ1-1, with D possibly matching TRBD1 (5 bases). CDR3 length equals 14 residues. Per germline, CDR1 MNHEY and CDR2 SVGAGI. V gave up 5 bases and J gave up 2 bases, with 12 bases separating them. This chain's CDR3 is CASSIIGANTEAFF. The CDR3 DNA reads TGTGCCAGCAGTATAATAGGGGCTAACACTGAAGCTTTCTTT.

V is TRBV4-2 and J is TRBJ1-1; 10 positions agree with TRBD1. This CDR3 region has 21 residues. Looked up from germline, CDR1 is LGHNA and CDR2 is YNFKEQ. V was clipped by 4 bases and J by 0 bases; unmatched bases: 20. CDR3 nucleotide sequence: TGTGCCAGCAGCCTGATTACCGGGACAGGGGATTCTTGGTCCATGAACACTGAAGCTTTCTTT. Protein: CASSLITGTGDSWSMNTEAFF.

V and J are TRBV30 and TRBJ2-5; 14 bases line up with TRBD2. The CDR3 is made up of 14 amino acids. Per germline, CDR1 GTSNPN and CDR2 SVGIG (reference sequence). V was pared by 5 bases and J by 1 base, with 0 bases of the junction left unmatched. The CDR3 protein is CAWGTSGSQETQYF. For the CDR3, the DNA is TGTGCCTGGGGGACTAGCGGGAGCCAAGAGACCCAGTACTTC. The full variable domain, rest sourced from reference TRBV30 and TRBJ2-5, is SQTIHQWPATLVQPVGSPLSLECTVEGTSNPNLYWYRQAAGRGLQLLFYSVGIGQISSEVPQNLSASRPQDRQFILSSKKLLLSDSGFYLCAWGTSGSQETQYFGPGTRLLVL.